Listed below are T cell receptor beta chains from one sample, sequenced in a study of glioma-infiltrating T cells after dendritic cell vaccination. Libraries were prepared by immunoSEQ multiplex PCR; TCRdb keeps only in-frame clonotypes and omits some of them. The sample holds tens of thousands of clones, around 83% seen once. The sequencing here drew on blood, taken after dendritic cell vaccination. These receptors came from a human donor with glioblastoma. Each CDR3 is given with its conserved first and last residue. D genes are given only for firm matches. Part of the rows lack a size; the others show once, few, many or a class for expanded clones.

v_call	d_call	clone_size	j_call	cdr3_aa	cdr3_nt
TRBV19	TRBD1	once	TRBJ2-7	CASSIGQGREQYF	TGTGCCAGTAGCATCGGACAGGGGAGAGAGCAGTACTTC
TRBV5-6	TRBD1	-	TRBJ1-5	CASSAYDRDHQPQHF	TGTGCCAGCAGCGCTTACGACAGGGACCATCAGCCCCAGCATTTT
TRBV4-1	-	-	TRBJ2-7	CASSQRVADWGEQYF	TGCGCCAGCAGCCAAAGGGTAGCGGACTGGGGAGAGCAGTACTTC
TRBV4-1	TRBD1	-	TRBJ1-1	CASSPDDRDTEAFF	TGCGCCAGCAGCCCAGATGACAGGGACACTGAAGCTTTCTTT
TRBV9	TRBD1	once	TRBJ2-3	CASSATGGGTDTQYF	TGTGCCAGCAGCGCGACAGGGGGCGGCACAGATACGCAGTATTTT
TRBV18	-	medium-sized	TRBJ2-7	CASSFQDLEQYF	TGTGCCAGCTCATTCCAGGATCTCGAGCAGTACTTC
TRBV5-4	TRBD1	-	TRBJ1-1	CASSFRGRRTEAFF	TGTGCCAGCAGCTTCAGGGGGCGCAGGACTGAAGCTTTCTTT
TRBV2	-	few	TRBJ1-4	CASSERQGNEKLFF	TGTGCCAGCAGTGAAAGGCAGGGCAATGAAAAACTGTTTTTT
TRBV7-9	-	-	TRBJ1-1	CASSLWTRLNSNTEAFF	TGTGCCAGCAGCTTGTGGACACGGCTAAATTCGAACACTGAAGCTTTCTTT
TRBV7-9	TRBD1	-	TRBJ1-2	CASSLTGTGSDGYTF	TGTGCCAGCAGCTTAACCGGGACAGGGAGTGATGGCTACACCTTC
TRBV9	-	once	TRBJ1-2	CASSRVFTDGYTF	TGTGCCAGCAGCAGAGTTTTTACCGATGGCTACACCTTC
TRBV5-1	-	-	TRBJ2-2	CASSLPGLPTGELFF	TGCGCCAGCAGCTTGCCCGGACTCCCCACCGGGGAGCTGTTTTTT
TRBV30	TRBD1	-	TRBJ2-7	CAWSLDSGQLKEQYF	TGTGCCTGGAGTCTCGATTCGGGACAGTTAAAGGAGCAGTACTTC
TRBV7-2	-	-	TRBJ1-3	CASSSRGGPWGNTIYF	TGTGCCAGCAGCTCCCGCGGGGGGCCTTGGGGAAACACCATATATTTT
TRBV5-1	TRBD1	once	TRBJ1-1	CASSVTGVTEAFF	TGCGCCAGCAGCGTGACAGGGGTCACTGAAGCTTTCTTT
TRBV6-6	TRBD1	-	TRBJ1-1	CASGQGGRKAFF	TGTGCCAGCGGACAGGGCGGGCGTAAAGCTTTCTTT
TRBV7-6	-	-	TRBJ1-1	CASSSRTDNTEAFF	TGTGCCAGCAGCTCGCGGACAGACAACACTGAAGCTTTCTTT
TRBV6-1	TRBD1	-	TRBJ1-2	CASSAAGTGGGYGYTF	TGTGCCAGCAGTGCAGCCGGGACAGGGGGCGGCTATGGCTACACCTTC
TRBV7-2	-	-	TRBJ1-6	CASSLVQYNSPLHF	TGTGCCAGCAGTTTAGTACAGTATAATTCACCCCTCCACTTT
TRBV5-1	-	-	TRBJ1-3	CASSTDISGNTIYF	TGCGCCAGCAGCACAGACATCTCTGGAAACACCATATATTTT
TRBV4-1	-	-	TRBJ1-5	CASSPHRKQPQHF	TGCGCCAGCAGCCCCCACAGGAAGCAGCCCCAGCATTTT
TRBV10-2	TRBD1	-	TRBJ1-5	CASDPRDSTVLGNQPQHF	TGCGCCAGCGATCCCCGGGACAGCACCGTCTTGGGCAATCAGCCCCAGCATTTT
TRBV30	TRBD1	-	TRBJ2-5	CAWSVSRGETQYF	TGTGCCTGGAGTGTAAGCAGGGGGGAGACCCAGTACTTC
TRBV7-2	-	-	TRBJ1-5	CASSLNYAAEGQPQHF	TGTGCCAGCAGCTTAAACTACGCGGCAGAGGGCCAGCCCCAGCATTTT
TRBV6-4	TRBD1	-	TRBJ1-1	CASSEQGGKNTEAFF	TGTGCCAGCAGTGAGCAGGGGGGAAAAAACACTGAAGCTTTCTTT
TRBV7-2	TRBD1	once	TRBJ1-4	CASSRGTGEKLFF	TGTGCCAGCAGCCGAGGGACAGGTGAAAAACTGTTTTTT
TRBV7-8	TRBD2	-	TRBJ2-1	CASSSILAESYNEQFF	TGTGCCAGCAGCTCTATACTAGCGGAATCCTACAATGAGCAGTTCTTC
TRBV18	-	-	TRBJ1-6	CASSPLQGISPLHF	TGTGCCAGCTCACCATTACAGGGTATCTCACCCCTCCACTTT
TRBV19	-	-	TRBJ1-5	CASSARTDYSNQPQHF	TGTGCCAGTAGTGCTCGGACGGACTATAGCAATCAGCCCCAGCATTTT
TRBV5-1	TRBD2	once	TRBJ2-2	CASSELAGDTGELFF	TGCGCCAGCAGCGAACTAGCGGGGGACACCGGGGAGCTGTTTTTT
TRBV5-4	-	-	TRBJ2-5	CASSGERGGAAETQYF	TGTGCCAGCAGTGGAGAGAGGGGCGGGGCGGCGGAGACCCAGTACTTC
TRBV7-2	-	few	TRBJ2-1	CASSLDWTQQFF	TGTGCCAGCAGCTTAGATTGGACACAGCAGTTCTTC
TRBV29-1	-	-	TRBJ1-4	CSVEGSRTNEKLFF	TGCAGCGTGGAAGGCTCCAGGACTAATGAAAAACTGTTTTTT
TRBV6-1	-	-	TRBJ2-1	CASSEAQGVRGEQFF	TGTGCCAGCAGTGAAGCACAGGGCGTACGGGGTGAGCAGTTCTTC
TRBV19	TRBD2	-	TRBJ2-1	CASRTSGGHYNEQFF	TGTGCCAGCAGGACTAGCGGGGGTCACTACAATGAGCAGTTCTTC
TRBV29-1	TRBD2	-	TRBJ2-7	CSVRTSGGSYEQYF	TGCAGCGTTCGGACTAGCGGGGGCTCCTACGAGCAGTACTTC
TRBV11-3	TRBD2	-	TRBJ2-7	CASSPSGGGVYEQYF	TGTGCCAGCAGCCCCTCTGGCGGGGGGGTCTACGAGCAGTACTTC
TRBV5-1	TRBD1	-	TRBJ2-7	CASNSGTVSYEQYF	TGCGCCAGCAACTCCGGGACAGTCTCCTACGAGCAGTACTTC
TRBV9	TRBD1	-	TRBJ2-1	CASSPADRTRRDEQFF	TGTGCCAGCAGCCCAGCGGACAGGACGCGAAGGGATGAGCAGTTCTTC
TRBV5-1	TRBD1	once	TRBJ1-2	CASSLSGTGNGYTF	TGCGCCAGCAGCTTATCCGGGACAGGGAATGGCTACACCTTC
TRBV5-1	-	-	TRBJ2-7	CASSWGTGNYEQYF	TGCGCCAGCAGCTGGGGTACAGGGAACTACGAGCAGTACTTC